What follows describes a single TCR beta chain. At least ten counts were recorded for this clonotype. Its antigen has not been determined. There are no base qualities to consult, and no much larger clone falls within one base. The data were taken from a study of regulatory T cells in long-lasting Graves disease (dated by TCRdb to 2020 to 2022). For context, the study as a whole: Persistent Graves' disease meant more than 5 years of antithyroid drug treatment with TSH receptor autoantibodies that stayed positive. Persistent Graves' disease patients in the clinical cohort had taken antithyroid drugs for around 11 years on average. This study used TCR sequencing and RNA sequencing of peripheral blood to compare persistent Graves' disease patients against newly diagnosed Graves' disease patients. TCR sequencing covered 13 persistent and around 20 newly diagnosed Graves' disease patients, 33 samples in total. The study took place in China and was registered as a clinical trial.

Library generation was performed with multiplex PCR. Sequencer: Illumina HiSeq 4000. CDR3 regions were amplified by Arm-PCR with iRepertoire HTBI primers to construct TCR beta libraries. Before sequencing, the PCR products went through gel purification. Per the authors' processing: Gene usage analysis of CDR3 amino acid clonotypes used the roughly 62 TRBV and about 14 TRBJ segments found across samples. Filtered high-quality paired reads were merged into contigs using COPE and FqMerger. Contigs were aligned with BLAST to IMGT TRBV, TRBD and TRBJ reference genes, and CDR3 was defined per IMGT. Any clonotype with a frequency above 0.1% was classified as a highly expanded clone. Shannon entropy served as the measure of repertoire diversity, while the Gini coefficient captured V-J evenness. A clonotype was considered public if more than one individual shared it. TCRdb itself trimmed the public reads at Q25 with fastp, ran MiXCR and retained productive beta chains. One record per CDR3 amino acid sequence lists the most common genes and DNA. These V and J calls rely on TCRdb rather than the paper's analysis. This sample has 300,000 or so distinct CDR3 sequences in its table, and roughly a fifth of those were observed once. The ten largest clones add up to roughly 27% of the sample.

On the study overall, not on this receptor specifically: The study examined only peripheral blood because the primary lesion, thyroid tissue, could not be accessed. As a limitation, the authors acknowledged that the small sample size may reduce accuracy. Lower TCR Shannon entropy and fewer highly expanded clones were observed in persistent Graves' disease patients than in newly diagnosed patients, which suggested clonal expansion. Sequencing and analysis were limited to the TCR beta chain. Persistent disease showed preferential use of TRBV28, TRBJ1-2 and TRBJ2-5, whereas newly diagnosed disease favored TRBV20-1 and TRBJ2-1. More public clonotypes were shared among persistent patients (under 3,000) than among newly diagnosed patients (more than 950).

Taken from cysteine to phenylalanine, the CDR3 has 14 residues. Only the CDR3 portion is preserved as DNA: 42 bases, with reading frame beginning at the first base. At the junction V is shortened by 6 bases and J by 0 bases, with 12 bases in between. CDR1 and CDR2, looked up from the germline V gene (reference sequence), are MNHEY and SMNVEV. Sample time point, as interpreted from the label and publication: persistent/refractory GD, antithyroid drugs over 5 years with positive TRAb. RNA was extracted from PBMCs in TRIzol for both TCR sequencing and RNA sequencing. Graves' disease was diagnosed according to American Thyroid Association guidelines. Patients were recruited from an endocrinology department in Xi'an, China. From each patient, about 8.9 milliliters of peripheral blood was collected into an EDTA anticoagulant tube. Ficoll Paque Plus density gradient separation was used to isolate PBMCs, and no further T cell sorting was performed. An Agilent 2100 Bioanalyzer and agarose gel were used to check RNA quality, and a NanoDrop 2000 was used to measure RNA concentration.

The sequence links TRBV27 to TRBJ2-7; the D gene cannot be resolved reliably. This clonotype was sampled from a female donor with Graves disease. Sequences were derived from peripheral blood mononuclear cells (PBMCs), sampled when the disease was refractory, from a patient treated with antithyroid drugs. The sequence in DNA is TGTGCCAGCAGGCTGACCAGTAACTCCTACGAGCAGTACTTC. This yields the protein CASRLTSNSYEQYF.